Listed below are T cell receptor beta chains from one sample, sequenced in a study of spatial heterogeneity in lung cancer. TCRdb analysed the 5' RACE reads with MiXCR anew, one entry per CDR3 protein. The sample carries around 25,000 distinct CDR3 sequences, over 5% recorded once. The source material was PBMCs, sampled at follow-up. The receptors were sampled from a female donor with early-stage non-small cell lung cancer. Each CDR3 is given without its conserved first and last residue. Clone size is given for some rows only: seen once, a few or many times, or a class if the clone is expanded.

cdr3_aa: ASSLGSERGANTDTQY; v_call: TRBV7-2; j_call: TRBJ2-3; clone_size: many
cdr3_aa: ASSTGTGVTIY; v_call: TRBV5-1; j_call: TRBJ1-3; clone_size: many
cdr3_aa: ASSPRQGDGRETQY; v_call: TRBV5-1; j_call: TRBJ2-5; clone_size: many
cdr3_aa: ASSLEGGLDHNIQY; v_call: TRBV5-4; j_call: TRBJ2-4; clone_size: many
cdr3_aa: ASSLGYRRAGAF; v_call: TRBV12-3/TRBV12-4; j_call: TRBJ1-1; clone_size: -
cdr3_aa: ASTTGIAYEQY; v_call: TRBV6-1; j_call: TRBJ2-7; clone_size: many
cdr3_aa: SARWSSNQPQH; v_call: TRBV20-1; j_call: TRBJ1-5; clone_size: many
cdr3_aa: ASSPPERPDTQY; v_call: TRBV18; j_call: TRBJ2-3; clone_size: many
cdr3_aa: ASSVGDFQETQY; v_call: TRBV9; j_call: TRBJ2-5; clone_size: many
cdr3_aa: ASSQEASGGSYNEQF; v_call: TRBV4-2; j_call: TRBJ2-1; clone_size: many
cdr3_aa: ASSGRGQGPSTDTQY; v_call: TRBV6-2/TRBV6-3; j_call: TRBJ2-3; clone_size: many
cdr3_aa: AISVDSYEQY; v_call: TRBV10-3; j_call: TRBJ2-7; clone_size: many
cdr3_aa: ASSPAAGGADTQY; v_call: TRBV28; j_call: TRBJ2-3; clone_size: medium-sized
cdr3_aa: SVERQGNYNEQF; v_call: TRBV29-1; j_call: TRBJ2-1; clone_size: many
cdr3_aa: ASSPRVG; v_call: TRBV27; j_call: TRBJ2-1; clone_size: -
cdr3_aa: SATTGGTENEKLF; v_call: TRBV20-1; j_call: TRBJ1-4; clone_size: -
cdr3_aa: ASSQGQGPSGANVLT; v_call: TRBV19; j_call: TRBJ2-6; clone_size: many
cdr3_aa: ASSSRTRVPYEQY; v_call: TRBV6-1; j_call: TRBJ2-7; clone_size: -
cdr3_aa: ASRPVGYEQY; v_call: TRBV6-1; j_call: TRBJ2-7; clone_size: many
cdr3_aa: STWTSGRGSYNEQF; v_call: TRBV29-1; j_call: TRBJ2-1; clone_size: medium-sized
cdr3_aa: ASSAWTGLETQY; v_call: TRBV11-1; j_call: TRBJ2-5; clone_size: many
cdr3_aa: ASSTPGAASGNTIY; v_call: TRBV7-2; j_call: TRBJ1-3; clone_size: many
cdr3_aa: ASSSPTRFYEQY; v_call: TRBV6-5; j_call: TRBJ2-7; clone_size: many
cdr3_aa: ASSGIGPPSGTGELF; v_call: TRBV6-1; j_call: TRBJ2-2; clone_size: many